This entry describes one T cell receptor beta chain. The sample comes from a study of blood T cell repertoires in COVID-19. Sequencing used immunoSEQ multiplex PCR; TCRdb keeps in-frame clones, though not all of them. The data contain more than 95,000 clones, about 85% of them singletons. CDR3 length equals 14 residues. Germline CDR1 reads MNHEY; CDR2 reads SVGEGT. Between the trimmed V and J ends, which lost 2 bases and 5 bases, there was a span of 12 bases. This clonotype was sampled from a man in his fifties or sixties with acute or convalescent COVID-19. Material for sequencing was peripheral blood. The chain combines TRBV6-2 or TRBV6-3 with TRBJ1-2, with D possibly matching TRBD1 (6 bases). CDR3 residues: CASSYGTFFYGYTF. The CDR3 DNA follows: TGTGCCAGCAGTTACGGGACATTCTTTTATGGCTACACCTTC.